This T cell receptor beta chain was retrieved from a study of human T cells and chemical hapten exposure. Time point reported: pre-sensitization, week 0. The treatment is: therapeutic diphenylcyclopropenone sensitization with weekly scalp DPC. This clonotype has a count of ten or more. Trimming cost V 6 bases and J 0 bases, with 9 bases left between them. This CDR3 comprises 14 residues. TCRdb reprocessed the RACE reads with MiXCR, giving one entry per CDR3 protein. The table has over 35,000 distinct CDR3 sequences, 10% to 13% seen once. The specimen was whole blood, collected in connection with sensitization to the hapten diphenylcyclopropenone (DPC). The J gene is TRBJ1-5, the V gene TRBV12-3 or TRBV12-4; no clear D. The source of this sequence is a man aged 25 to 45 with alopecia areata. Some clones in this sample may be carry-over from other donors' samples. DNA of the CDR3: TGTGCCAGCAGACTGGTCGGTAGCAATCAGCCCCAGCATTTT. Protein sequence: CASRLVGSNQPQHF.